This T cell receptor (beta chain) derives from a study of T cell responses to AZD1222 COVID-19 vaccine. Study-level findings and limits: Nearly half of spike-specific TCRs reportedly target unmutated variant regions. At study baseline, merely about 6 AZD1222 recipients were seropositive. Most donors were white British and more were female, and clonal diversity was possibly underestimated. Spike-specific TCR breadth and depth went up after people got two AZD1222 doses.

The method was immunoSEQ multiplex PCR; TCRdb's version includes in-frame clones alone and lacks a portion of them. The table shows 150,000 to 180,000 clones, with 86% occurring only once. Of note for this clone: The antigen is unknown. Other DNA sequences within the sample encode an identical CDR3.

CDR3 length equals 15 residues. V was shortened by 6 bases and J by 0 bases, with 12 bases between the two germline ends. The germline V gene encodes CDR1 MNHEY and CDR2 SVGAGI. The receptor was isolated from an adult in good health. The material was peripheral blood, obtained on day 0 of MenACWY control vaccination. The chain carries TRBV6-5 and TRBJ1-5; D is unclear. The CDR3 region is CASRIREYSNQPQHF. Here the CDR3 DNA reads TGTGCCAGCAGGATTAGAGAATATAGCAATCAGCCCCAGCATTTT.